A single sample is the source of the 32 T cell receptor beta chains below, sequenced in a study of blood T cell repertoires in COVID-19. Profiling relied on immunoSEQ multiplex PCR, and the TCRdb table lists in-frame clones only, not all of them. The sample contains 150,000 or so clones, around 87% of which appear only once. Specimen: peripheral blood. The source of these receptors is a man in his 60s with COVID-19, enrolled during active disease.

This sequence joins TRBV6-2 or TRBV6-3 and TRBJ2-3; 9 bases are a match to TRBD2. The CDR3 consists of 17 residues. The germline gives CDR1 MNHEY, CDR2 SVGEGT. V lost 4 bases, J lost 4 bases, and 12 bases stayed unmatched. The chain's CDR3 is CASSSYQPGLAADTQYF. CDR3 nucleotides: TGTGCCAGCAGTTCCTACCAGCCGGGACTAGCAGCAGATACGCAGTATTTT.

The J gene is TRBJ1-1, the V gene TRBV6-5; D is ambiguous. V lost 8 bases and J lost 4, with 8 bases in between. Germline V gene lookup returns CDR1 MNHEY and CDR2 SVGAGI. The CDR3 covers 11 residues. The chain's CDR3 is CASPRGTEAFF. The CDR3 DNA follows: TGTGCCAGCCCTCGGGGCACTGAAGCTTTCTTT.

V and J are TRBV6-5 and TRBJ2-3; 8 bases fit TRBD1. The CDR3 extends over 16 amino acids. The trim removed 4 bases at V and 2 bases at J, leaving 8 bases unmatched. The germline V gene has CDR1 MNHEY and CDR2 SVGAGI. The DNA of the CDR3 is TGTGCCAGCAGTTCCCCCGGGACAGGAAACACAGATACGCAGTATTTT. Protein sequence: CASSSPGTGNTDTQYF.

This clone was seen a single time. The CDR3 DNA reads TGCGCCAGCAACCCGGGGTCTGGTTACACTGAAGCTTTCTTT. It specifies CASNPGSGYTEAFF. The chain combines TRBV5-1 with TRBJ1-1; D not certain. CDR1 SGHRS and CDR2 YFSETQ come from the germline V gene. CDR3 length: 14 residues. Trimming left V 6 bases short and J 3 bases short, with 15 bases between.

The chain links TRBV7-2 to TRBJ2-1; 9 bases line up with TRBD2. In germline, CDR1 is SGHTA, CDR2 FQGNSA. Losses at the gene ends were 3 bases for V and 10 bases for J; bases not matched to a gene: 4. The CDR3 spans 13 residues. CDR3 region: CASSFWTSEEQFF. The CDR3 region has the DNA TGTGCCAGCAGCTTCTGGACTAGCGAGGAGCAGTTCTTC.

This clone was detected once. The chain carries TRBV6-6 and TRBJ2-7; 8 nucleotides match TRBD1. V trimming: 4 bases; J trimming: 4 bases; junction bases outside the gene matches: 9. The CDR3 is made up of 15 amino acids. Per germline, CDR1 MNHNY and CDR2 SVGAGI (reference sequence). The CDR3, as DNA: TGTGCCAGCAGTTCGCCGAACAGGGGGGCATACGAGCAGTACTTC. Its protein product is CASSSPNRGAYEQYF.

This clone was recorded once. The chain uses TRBV2 and TRBJ1-1; a weak D match, TRBD1 (5 bases). CDR3 length equals 14 residues. V was shortened by 8 bases and J by 1 base, with 14 bases between the two germline ends. Germline-derived CDR1 and CDR2 are SNHLY and FYNNEI. The DNA of the CDR3 is TGTGCCAGCCAGATGACTGGACAGAACACTGAAGCTTTCTTT. Protein sequence: CASQMTGQNTEAFF.

V gene TRBV30 combines with J gene TRBJ1-2; 9 bases agree with TRBD1. CDR3 length: 16 amino acids. V lost 4 bases, J lost 8 bases, and 17 bases stayed unmatched. CDR1 and CDR2 (germline): GTSNPN, SVGIG (reference sequence). The CDR3: CAWNREKTTGGLGYTF. In nucleotides, the CDR3 is TGTGCCTGGAATCGAGAAAAAACAACAGGGGGCTTGGGCTACACCTTC. Full variable domain (rest looked up from reference TRBV30 and TRBJ1-2): SQTIHQWPATLVQPVGSPLSLECTVEGTSNPNLYWYRQAAGRGLQLLFYSVGIGQISSEVPQNLSASRPQDRQFILSSKKLLLSDSGFYLCAWNREKTTGGLGYTFGSGTRLTVV.

This clone was counted a single time. The chain links TRBV29-1 to TRBJ2-7, with D perhaps matching TRBD2 (5 bases). The CDR3 is 12 amino acids. Trimming stripped 8 bases from V and 2 bases from J, with 13 bases between. The germline V gene has CDR1 SQVTM and CDR2 ANQGSEA. The chain's CDR3 is CSTSEGAYEQYF. The CDR3 DNA reads TGCAGCACCTCCGAGGGCGCCTACGAGCAGTACTTC.

The V call is TRBV7-2, the J call TRBJ1-5; D call uncertain. Germline-derived CDR1 and CDR2 are SGHTA and FQGNSA. The length of the CDR3 is 12 residues. Trimming took off 1 base at V and 9 bases at J, with 7 bases between the two ends. DNA of the CDR3: TGTGCCAGCAGCTTAGTCGAGGGGCCCCAGCATTTT. As protein: CASSLVEGPQHF.

The chain is built from TRBV9 and TRBJ1-3; D unclear. This CDR3 spans 18 amino acids. Trimming left V 2 bases short and J 8 bases short, with 26 bases between. Germline assignment: CDR1 SGDLS and CDR2 YYNGEE. The CDR3 DNA sequence: TGTGCCAGCAGCGTCGGTTCGGGCGGGCTCCCTGAGGTGGACACCATATATTTT. Its protein product is CASSVGSGGLPEVDTIYF.

This clone was recorded a few times. The chain has TRBV3-1 (or the pseudogene TRBV3-2) and TRBJ2-2; a possible D gene is TRBD1 (5 bases). From germline, CDR1 is LGHDT and CDR2 YNNKEL (reference sequence). The CDR3 extends over 16 amino acids. The ends were cut back, 5 bases at V and 7 bases at J, with 20 bases in the middle. The CDR3 sequence is CASSAQGGVYVGELFF. The CDR3, as DNA: TGTGCCAGCAGCGCCCAGGGCGGCGTCTATGTCGGGGAGCTGTTTTTT.

This rearrangement joins TRBV5-1 to TRBJ1-2, with D possibly matching TRBD1 (5 bases). V was clipped by 2 bases and J by 3 bases, with 8 bases between them. This CDR3 spans 13 amino acids. CDR1 is SGHRS, CDR2 YFSETQ, per germline. This CDR3 is CASSFDSHYGYTF. CDR3 coding DNA: TGCGCCAGCAGCTTCGACAGCCACTATGGCTACACCTTC.

In its sample, this clone was seen a few times. The V gene is TRBV2, the J gene TRBJ1-4, with 8 bases identical to TRBD1. With V trimmed by 7 bases and J by 7 bases, 8 bases remained unmatched. This CDR3 is built from 14 residues. Germline V lookup: CDR1 SNHLY, CDR2 FYNNEI. CDR3 region: CASTPDRVFEKLFF. The CDR3 DNA reads TGTGCCAGCACCCCGGACAGGGTATTTGAAAAACTGTTTTTT.

The chain joins TRBV4-1 to TRBJ2-5; D unresolved. The germline V and J ends were trimmed by 0 bases and 4 bases, with 21 bases remaining between them. The CDR3 runs to 18 residues. Germline assignment: CDR1 MGHRA and CDR2 YSYEKL. In DNA, the CDR3 is TGCGCCAGCAGCCAAGAAGGAGCAAACATCGGTTCGGCAGAGACCCAGTACTTC. This translates into CASSQEGANIGSAETQYF.

The table lists this clone with a few counts. The J gene is TRBJ2-2, the V gene TRBV6-2 or TRBV6-3; TRBD1 is a possible D gene (6 bases). The ends were cut back, 2 bases at V and 3 bases at J, with 10 bases in the middle. CDR1 is MNHEY and CDR2 is SVGEGT in the germline V gene. The CDR3 is made up of 15 amino acids. The CDR3 spells CASSYRRGDTGELFF. CDR3 in DNA: TGTGCCAGCAGTTACCGCAGGGGAGACACCGGGGAGCTGTTTTTT.

This clone has only a few counts. The rearrangement joins TRBV2 to TRBJ1-5, with TRBD1 matching over 8 bases. The V gene's germline CDR1 is SNHLY and CDR2 FYNNEI. Trimming removed 6 bases from V and 7 bases from J; junction bases left unmatched: 11. The CDR3 has 15 amino acids. The CDR3, as DNA: TGTGCCAGCAGGCTAGGACAGGGAGCAGAGCAGCCCCAGCATTTT. Its protein is CASRLGQGAEQPQHF.

The chain employs TRBV12-3 or TRBV12-4 and TRBJ1-1; D remains unclear. The CDR3 is 10 residues long. The V end lost 8 bases, the J end lost 3 bases, and 4 bases lay between the germline ends. This CDR3 is CASPDTEAFF. CDR3 sequence (DNA): TGTGCCAGCCCCGACACTGAAGCTTTCTTT.

This chain uses TRBV27 with TRBJ2-7; D perhaps matches TRBD2 (6 bases). Trimming removed 8 bases from V and 0 bases from J, with 17 bases in between. The germline gives CDR1 MNHEY, CDR2 SMNVEV (reference sequence). CDR3 size: 15 residues. CDR3 sequence: CASCISGVSSYEQYF. Written as DNA, the CDR3 is TGTGCCAGCTGCATCTCGGGAGTAAGCTCCTACGAGCAGTACTTC.

CDR3 bases: TGTGCCAGCAGCTCTGGGCTAGCGGGGGGGTACAATGAGCAGTTCTTC. This codes for CASSSGLAGGYNEQFF. The chain combines TRBV11-2 with TRBJ2-1; 12 bases agree with TRBD2. Losses at the gene ends were 4 bases for V and 4 bases for J; bases not matched to a gene: 5. The V gene's germline CDR1 is SGHAT and CDR2 FQNNGV. The CDR3 spans 16 residues.

V is TRBV14 and J is TRBJ1-2; D gene unclear. Germline lookup yields CDR1 SGHDN and CDR2 FVKESK. V gave up 3 bases and J gave up 6 bases, with 11 bases separating them. This CDR3 spans 13 amino acids. The CDR3 region is CASSQRHWNGYTF. The DNA of the CDR3 is TGTGCCAGCAGCCAGCGACATTGGAATGGCTACACCTTC.

V gene TRBV6-2 or TRBV6-3 combines with J gene TRBJ2-4; 8 nucleotides line up with TRBD1. CDR3 size: 16 residues. Germline V CDR1 and CDR2: MNHEY, SVGEGT. V gave up 4 bases and J gave up 6 bases; unmatched junction bases: 11. CDR3 DNA sequence: TGTGCCAGCAGTTCTACGACGGGCAGGGGGCCAAACATTCAGTACTTC. Protein product: CASSSTTGRGPNIQYF.

The rearrangement joins TRBV5-1 to TRBJ2-7, with 9 bases fitting TRBD2. Germline loops: CDR1 SGHRS, CDR2 YFSETQ. CDR3 size: 17 residues. The V segment lost 0 bases and the J segment 4 bases; nucleotides outside the gene matches: 11. DNA for the CDR3: TGCGCCAGCAGCTTGGTTAGCGGGAGCGTTCTTTCGTACGAGCAGTACTTC. This translates into CASSLVSGSVLSYEQYF.

The V gene is TRBV21-1, the J gene TRBJ2-7; the table's D call of TRBD2 was not tested on the DNA. TRBV21-1 is an annotated pseudogene. The CDR3 spans 16 residues. This CDR3 reads CASSKARLAGTYEQYF. CDR3 sequence (DNA): TGTGCCAGCAGCAAAGCGCGACTAGCGGGAACCTACGAGCAGTACTTC.

The chain is built from TRBV4-1 and TRBJ2-7; 9 positions match TRBD1. With V trimmed by 3 bases and J by 3 bases, 6 bases remained unmatched. Germline CDR1 is MGHRA and CDR2 is YSYEKL. This CDR3 spans 15 amino acids. The CDR3 DNA follows: TGCGCCAGCAGCCAGCTCCGGGACAGGGACTACGAGCAGTACTTC. This encodes CASSQLRDRDYEQYF.

The chain recombines TRBV10-3 with TRBJ1-6, with 7 bases that match TRBD1. Per the germline V gene, CDR1 is ENHRY and CDR2 is SYGVKD. The ends lost 3 bases at V and 10 bases at J; junction bases unmatched: 6. The CDR3 runs 14 residues. CDR3 DNA sequence: TGTGCCATCAGTGACCGGGACAGAGGCTCACCCCTCCACTTT. This codes for CAISDRDRGSPLHF.

The chain uses TRBV7-9 and TRBJ2-3; D is possibly TRBD2 (7 bases). V shed 8 bases and J shed 1 base, with 13 bases lying between them. The CDR3 is 14 amino acids. Germline V gives CDR1 SEHNR, CDR2 FQNEAQ (reference sequence). The CDR3 bases are TGTGCCAGCGTAGAAGGGGGGGGCACAGATACGCAGTATTTT. Translated: CASVEGGGTDTQYF.

This rearrangement joins TRBV28 to TRBJ1-5, with D perhaps TRBD1 (5 bases). There are 13 residues in the CDR3. With 5 bases removed from V and 10 bases from J, the gap between germline ends came to 15 bases. From germline, CDR1 is MDHEN and CDR2 SYDVKM. CDR3 protein: CASSTSTVFPQHF. CDR3 nucleotides: TGTGCCAGCAGTACCTCGACAGTTTTCCCCCAGCATTTT.

The chain has TRBV2 and TRBJ2-2; TRBD2 matches 12 bases. Germline CDR1 reads SNHLY; CDR2 reads FYNNEI. V dropped 2 bases and J dropped 4; count of bases not matched to a gene: 14. CDR3 length: 20 amino acids. The CDR3 nucleotides read TGTGCCAGCAGTGAACACTTGAGGCTAGCGGGGGGGCGCGGCACCGGGGAGCTGTTTTTT. The encoded protein is CASSEHLRLAGGRGTGELFF.

V and J are TRBV11-2 and TRBJ2-2; 12 bases align to TRBD2. This CDR3 region has 16 residues. Trimming removed 5 bases from V and 4 bases from J; junction bases left unmatched: 5. Germline V CDR1 and CDR2: SGHAT, FQNNGV. The CDR3 protein is CASSPGLAGFTGELFF. As DNA, the CDR3 is TGTGCCAGCAGCCCCGGACTAGCGGGATTCACCGGGGAGCTGTTTTTT.

The chain links TRBV15 to TRBJ2-7; 8 bases line up with TRBD2. This CDR3 contains 16 residues. Germline CDR1 and CDR2: LNHNV and YYDKDF (reference sequence). V shed 2 bases and J 3 bases; nucleotides not matched to a gene: 9. The CDR3 is CATSRTGTSSGYEQYF. DNA of the CDR3: TGTGCCACCAGCAGAACCGGGACTAGTTCGGGCTACGAGCAGTACTTC.

This chain links TRBV5-1 with TRBJ1-1, with D unclear. The CDR3 has 11 residues. Germline V gives CDR1 SGHRS, CDR2 YFSETQ. Trimming removed 2 bases from V and 5 bases from J, with 4 bases in between. CDR3: CASSFGTEAFF. Here the CDR3 DNA reads TGCGCCAGCAGCTTCGGGACTGAAGCTTTCTTT.